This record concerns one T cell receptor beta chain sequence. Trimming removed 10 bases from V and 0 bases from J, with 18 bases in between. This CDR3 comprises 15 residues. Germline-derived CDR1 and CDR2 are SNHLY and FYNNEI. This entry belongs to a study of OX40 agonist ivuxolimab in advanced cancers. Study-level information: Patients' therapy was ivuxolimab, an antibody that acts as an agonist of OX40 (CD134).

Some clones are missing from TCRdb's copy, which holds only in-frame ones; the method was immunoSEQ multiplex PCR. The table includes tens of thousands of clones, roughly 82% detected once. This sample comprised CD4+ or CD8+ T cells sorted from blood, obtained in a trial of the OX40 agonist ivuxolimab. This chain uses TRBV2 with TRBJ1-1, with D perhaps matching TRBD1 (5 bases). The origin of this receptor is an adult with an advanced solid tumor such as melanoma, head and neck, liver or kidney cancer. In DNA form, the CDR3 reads TGTGCCACTCGAAGCGGAGACAGAGTGAACACTGAAGCTTTCTTT. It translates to CATRSGDRVNTEAFF.